This T cell receptor (beta chain) is from a study of technical replicates of blood from a handful of donors. Sequenced by immunoSEQ multiplex PCR; TCRdb stores in-frame clones only, minus some. The profile shows under 70,000 clones, approximately 90% of them singletons. The V gene lost 0 bases and the J gene lost 6 bases, with 3 bases spanning the gap. Per the germline V gene, CDR1 is SGHDT and CDR2 is YYEEEE. This CDR3 has 11 amino acids. This rearrangement joins TRBV5-6 to TRBJ1-1; no firm D call. This receptor was taken from a human donor in good health. Some clones in this sample may be carry-over from other donors' samples. Sequencing used PBMCs. CDR3 nucleotide sequence: TGTGCCAGCAGCTTGGACTCTGAAGCTTTCTTT. Residues: CASSLDSEAFF.